This T cell receptor beta chain was sequenced for a study of T cells in Graves' hyperthyroidism and ophthalmopathy. Using RNA transcripts as the source, TCR beta CDR3 regions were amplified. Initially, a first-round RT-PCR of the TCR CDR3 employed the HTBI primer set. TCRdb ran MiXCR on the multiplex PCR reads and lists one entry per CDR3 protein. The profile covers approximately 370,000 distinct CDR3 sequences, with roughly a sixth appearing a single time and around a third taken by the ten largest. Points on this clonotype: As yet, its antigen is unknown.

The CDR3 length is 21 residues. V lost 3 bases to trimming and J lost 0 bases; unmatched junction nucleotides: 16. Germline V lookup: CDR1 SGDLS, CDR2 YYNGEE. Study findings and constraints: Ophthalmopathy was predicted by the model a median of roughly 6.7 months ahead of onset.

Diagnosis of hyperthyroidism was new in patients aged 18 to 65, and its duration was under 2 months. Progressors' blood was drawn at hyperthyroidism diagnosis, before ophthalmopathy symptoms. J is TRBJ2-2 and V is TRBV9; 11 bases line up with TRBD2. The receptor comes from a woman aged 25-40 years with Graves' hyperthyroidism that later progressed to Graves' ophthalmopathy. Sequenced: blood. The CDR3 sequence is CASSAGNPPLSGRANTGELFF. CDR3 bases: TGTGCCAGCAGCGCGGGCAATCCGCCTCTTAGCGGGAGGGCGAACACCGGGGAGCTGTTTTTT. The variable domain in full, completed from reference TRBV9 and TRBJ2-2, reads DSGVTQTPKHLITATGQRVTLRCSPRSGDLSVYWYQQSLDQGLQFLIQYYNGEERAKGNILERFSAQQFPDLHSELNLSSLELGDSALYFCASSAGNPPLSGRANTGELFFGEGSRLTVL.